This TCR beta chain appears in the sequencing data of a study of PD-L1 blockade in urothelial cancer. Generated by immunoSEQ multiplex PCR, the TCRdb table keeps only in-frame clones and is missing some. Of 15,000 to 20,000 clones detected, about 88% appear once; the ten largest clones hold 12%. Germline CDR1 MNHNY, CDR2 SVGAGI (reference sequence). This CDR3 comprises 13 residues. V was cut by 7 bases and J by 1 base, with 8 bases left in between. Specified time point: pretreatment peripheral blood. J is TRBJ2-1 and V is TRBV6-6; TRBD2 might be the D (6 bases). Sequencing was performed on PBMCs, taken around atezolizumab (anti-PD-L1) treatment. The TCR was taken from a man aged 65 to 85 with urothelial cancer. Written as DNA, the CDR3 is TGTGCCAGCATGGAGGGGTCCTACAATGAGCAGTTCTTC. As protein: CASMEGSYNEQFF.